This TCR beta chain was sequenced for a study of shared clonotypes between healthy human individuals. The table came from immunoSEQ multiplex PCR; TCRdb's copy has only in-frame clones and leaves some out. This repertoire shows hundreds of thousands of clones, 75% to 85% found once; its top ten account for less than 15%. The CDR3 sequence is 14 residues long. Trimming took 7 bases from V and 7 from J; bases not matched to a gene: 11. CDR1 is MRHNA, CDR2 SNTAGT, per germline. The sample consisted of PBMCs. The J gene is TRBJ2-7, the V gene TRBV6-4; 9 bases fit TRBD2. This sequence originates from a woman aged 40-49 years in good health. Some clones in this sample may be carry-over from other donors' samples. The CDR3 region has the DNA TGTGCCAGCACGGGACTAGCCGGAGAAGGAGAGCAGTACTTC. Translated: CASTGLAGEGEQYF.